A selection of T cell receptor beta chains follows, all from one sample in a study of T cells in Graves' hyperthyroidism and ophthalmopathy. TCRdb re-analysed the multiplex PCR reads in MiXCR, keeping a single row per CDR3 protein. The sample lists 30,000 to 40,000 distinct CDR3 sequences, 49% occurring once. Sequencing was done on a sample of blood. These receptors were obtained from a woman between 50 and 59 years old with Graves' hyperthyroidism that later progressed to Graves' ophthalmopathy. Both conserved end residues are part of each CDR3. D genes are given only for firm matches. Some rows have no size entry. The others give once, few or many, or a class for an expanded clone.

d_gene: -
j_gene: TRBJ1-4
abundance: -
v_gene: TRBV12-3/TRBV12-4
CDR3nt: TGTGCCAGCAGTTTCGGGAGGAGGGATAATGAAAAACTGTTTTTT
CDR3aa: CASSFGRRDNEKLFF

d_gene: -
j_gene: TRBJ1-2
abundance: -
v_gene: TRBV9
CDR3nt: TGTGCCAGCAGCTCGCTACAGGGATATGGCTACACCTTC
CDR3aa: CASSSLQGYGYTF

d_gene: -
j_gene: TRBJ1-5
abundance: many
v_gene: TRBV7-2
CDR3nt: TGTGCCAGCAGCTTAGCTCTGGGGGGAGGGTTTCAGCCCCAGCATTTT
CDR3aa: CASSLALGGGFQPQHF

d_gene: -
j_gene: TRBJ1-4
abundance: -
v_gene: TRBV10-1
CDR3nt: TGCGCCAGCAGTGACGGGCTAAATGAAAAACTGTTTTTT
CDR3aa: CASSDGLNEKLFF

d_gene: TRBD2
j_gene: TRBJ2-5
abundance: medium-sized
v_gene: TRBV7-9
CDR3nt: TGTGCCAGCAGCTCGGGACTAGCGGGAGTTTGGCAAGAGACCCAGTACTTC
CDR3aa: CASSSGLAGVWQETQYF

d_gene: -
j_gene: TRBJ1-3
abundance: many
v_gene: TRBV28
CDR3nt: TGTGCCAGCAGTTTACCCGGAGGCTCTGGAAACACCATATATTTT
CDR3aa: CASSLPGGSGNTIYF

d_gene: -
j_gene: TRBJ2-7
abundance: once
v_gene: TRBV20-1
CDR3nt: TGCAGTGCTAGTTGGACGGCAAGCTCCTACGAGCAGTACTTC
CDR3aa: CSASWTASSYEQYF

d_gene: -
j_gene: TRBJ1-2
abundance: -
v_gene: TRBV15
CDR3nt: TGTGCCACCAGCAGAGATCATGCAGGCCGGGATGGGGGCTACACCTTC
CDR3aa: CATSRDHAGRDGGYTF

d_gene: -
j_gene: TRBJ2-3
abundance: -
v_gene: TRBV5-1
CDR3nt: TGCGCCAGCAGCTTGTCTCACCCAAGCACAGATACGCAGTATTTT
CDR3aa: CASSLSHPSTDTQYF

d_gene: -
j_gene: TRBJ2-6
abundance: once
v_gene: TRBV2
CDR3nt: TGTGCCACTACGGACAGTCCCGGCTCTGGGGCCAACGTCCTGACTTTC
CDR3aa: CATTDSPGSGANVLTF

d_gene: -
j_gene: TRBJ2-7
abundance: many
v_gene: TRBV28
CDR3nt: TGTGCCAGCAGGGACGGACAGAACGCGCACGAGCAGTACTTC
CDR3aa: CASRDGQNAHEQYF